This TCR beta chain is drawn from a study of cytomegalovirus exposure and HLA in healthy donors. Use of 60 Vbeta and 13 Jbeta primers characterized the PCR. The data were produced by immunoSEQ multiplex PCR, yet TCRdb's version contains in-frame clones alone and is incomplete. This table has around 110,000 clones, about 81% appearing once. The sample consisted of PBMCs. This TCR derives from a man aged 25-45 years in good health and CMV-seropositive.

The CDR3 region has the DNA TGTGCCAGCAGTGTGGCAGGGGGCAACGACAACGAGCAGTACTTC. It yields the protein CASSVAGGNDNEQYF. The chain couples TRBV6-6 to TRBJ2-7; TRBD1 agrees at 8 bases. Germline V gene data show CDR1 as MNHNY and CDR2 as SVGAGI (reference sequence). The CDR3 is 15 amino acids. V trimming: 5 bases; J trimming: 5 bases; junction bases outside the gene matches: 11.